This TCR beta chain derives from a study of T cell repertoires in cytomegalovirus infection. Overall study context: It was recently identified HLA-C-restricted and well-studied HLA-B-restricted CMV epitopes that the study used.

The length of the CDR3 is 13 residues. Trimming shortened V by 1 base and J by 6 bases, and 10 bases separated the two germline ends. The germline V gene has CDR1 SGHVS and CDR2 FNYEAQ. A remark on this clonotype: What it binds is not known.

TCRdb analysed the reads with MiXCR anew, one entry per CDR3 protein. The sample includes approximately 340,000 distinct CDR3 sequences, 25% to 30% of them seen just once. The rearrangement links TRBV7-6 to TRBJ2-7; D remains unclear. This TCR came from a human donor in good health (CMV status not recorded). Some clones in this sample may be carry-over from other donors' samples. The sample was cultured PBMCs, taken from culture after CMV antigen stimulation. CDR3 loop: CASSLVFAGEQYF. Here the CDR3 DNA reads TGTGCCAGCAGCTTAGTCTTTGCAGGCGAGCAGTACTTC.